This TCR beta chain is from a study of T cell clonality in common variable immunodeficiency. Study results and caveats: Fewer deletions and N-nucleotide insertions were reportedly seen in common variable immunodeficiency TCR beta sequences. Shared TCRbeta clones were fewer between CVID subjects than controls. Patient heterogeneity in the CVID cohort limited correlations between repertoire features and clinical complications.

Germline V gene lookup returns CDR1 SGHVS and CDR2 FNYEAQ. V dropped 2 bases and J dropped 0; count of bases not matched to a gene: 3. This CDR3 comprises 17 residues. This clone was seen repeatedly, ten times or more. Its matching antigen is unknown. The missing CDR3 end, 3 residues past where the read stops, is filled in from the germline J gene. Sequencing was performed with immunoSEQ multiplex PCR; in TCRdb, only in-frame clones are kept and a portion is missing. The sample holds roughly 34,000 clones, and no clone turns up only once. This sequence joins TRBV7-6 and TRBJ2-1; 11 positions match TRBD2. The receptor comes from a person aged 18-69 years in good health. The sequenced material came from peripheral blood mononuclear cells. The part of the CDR3 DNA that was read is TGTGCCAGCAGCTTACTTGGACTAGCGGGCTCCTACAATGAG. Its protein product is CASSLLGLAGSYNE. The CDR3 in full is CASSLLGLAGSYNEQFF.